These T cell receptor beta chains were read from a single sample in a study of T cell responses to AZD1222 COVID-19 vaccine. TCRdb keeps only in-frame clones here, not all; method: immunoSEQ multiplex PCR. The sample lists 95,000 to 110,000 clones; 85% to 95% were seen once. Sequenced material: peripheral blood, taken on day 0 of AZD1222 vaccination. Source of these receptors: an adult in good health. Both conserved end residues are part of each CDR3. D genes are given only for firm matches. The size of a clone is reported for some rows only, either as once, few or many, or as a class for expanded clones.

j_call,cdr3_length,v_call,clone_size,d_call,cdr3_nt,cdr3_aa
TRBJ1-6,14,TRBV5-1,once,.,TGCGCCAGCAGCTTAGGGTTTTCTAATTCACCCCTCCACTTT,CASSLGFSNSPLHF
TRBJ2-1,17,TRBV4-2,once,TRBD2,TGTGCCAGCAGCCAAGTGCTGCGCGGGAGGGCCTTGGATGAGCAGTTCTTC,CASSQVLRGRALDEQFF
TRBJ1-6,14,TRBV27,.,.,TGTGCCAGCAGCATTGCGGGACCTCATTCACCCCTCCACTTT,CASSIAGPHSPLHF
TRBJ2-2,15,TRBV7-9,.,.,TGTGCCAGCAGCCGTCCGGGACCGAACACCGGGGAGCTGTTTTTT,CASSRPGPNTGELFF
TRBJ2-3,13,TRBV12-5,once,.,TGTGCTAGTGGTTTGGGATCCCCAGATACGCAGTATTTT,CASGLGSPDTQYF
TRBJ1-2,13,TRBV18,.,.,TGTGCCAGCTCACCAGGGGCCGGCTATGGCTACACCTTC,CASSPGAGYGYTF
TRBJ1-1,13,TRBV2,.,.,TGTGCCAGCAACCGCATATTGGGGTCTGAAGCTTTCTTT,CASNRILGSEAFF
TRBJ1-4,12,TRBV30,.,.,TGTGCCTGGAGTGTATCTTACGAAAAACTGTTTTTT,CAWSVSYEKLFF
TRBJ1-1,11,TRBV9,.,.,TGTGCCAGCAGCGACAACGGTGAAGCTTTCTTT,CASSDNGEAFF
TRBJ1-3,14,TRBV30,.,.,TGTGCCTGGAGTGTAAGGGGATTGGAAAACACCATATATTTT,CAWSVRGLENTIYF
TRBJ2-7,15,TRBV6-2/TRBV6-3,.,.,TGTGCCAGCAGTTACTCGGGGACTCCCACCTACGAGCAGTACTTC,CASSYSGTPTYEQYF
TRBJ1-2,12,TRBV6-5,.,.,TGTGCCAGCAGCGCCCGTTCCTATGGCTACACCTTC,CASSARSYGYTF
TRBJ2-4,16,TRBV28,.,.,TGTGCCAGCAGTCCGGGGCTTTCCATAGCCAAAAACATTCAGTACTTC,CASSPGLSIAKNIQYF
TRBJ1-2,12,TRBV6-5,.,TRBD1,TGTGCCAGCAGTTCAGACAGGGACGGCTACACCTTC,CASSSDRDGYTF
TRBJ1-2,13,TRBV5-5,.,.,TGTGCCAGCAGCCGGGACCGGAACTATGGCTACACCTTC,CASSRDRNYGYTF
TRBJ2-1,13,TRBV9,.,.,TGTGCCAGCAGCCCCCGATACAACAATGAGCAGTTCTTC,CASSPRYNNEQFF
TRBJ1-2,17,TRBV5-4,.,.,TGTGCCAGCAGCTTGGGATACGGTGGAGGGGGAGGGTATGGCTACACCTTC,CASSLGYGGGGGYGYTF
TRBJ2-2,14,TRBV30,.,.,TGTGCCCTTTTGGTGTCAGTCGGCACCGGGGAGCTGTTTTTT,CALLVSVGTGELFF
TRBJ1-1,14,TRBV5-8,few,.,TGTGCCAGCAGCTTTCCGGGGCCGAACACTGAAGCTTTCTTT,CASSFPGPNTEAFF
TRBJ1-2,13,TRBV14,.,.,TGTGCCAGCAGCCAAGATCTCGGGGCCGGCTACACCTTC,CASSQDLGAGYTF
TRBJ2-3,15,TRBV4-2,.,TRBD2,TGTGCCAGCAGCGAGGCTAGCGGGAGTGCAGATACGCAGTATTTT,CASSEASGSADTQYF
TRBJ1-3,15,TRBV6-6,.,TRBD1,TGTGCCAGCAGTTACAGGGGGCCCCCTGGAAACACCATATATTTT,CASSYRGPPGNTIYF
TRBJ1-3,14,TRBV5-4,.,.,TGTGCCAGCAGCTTGGGGGGGGCTGGAAACACCATATATTTT,CASSLGGAGNTIYF
TRBJ2-5,11,TRBV20-1,.,.,TGCAGTGCTCAACTAGGCGAGACCCAGTACTTC,CSAQLGETQYF
TRBJ2-3,12,TRBV19,.,.,TGTGCCAGTGGCCGGGGGCCAGATACGCAGTATTTT,CASGRGPDTQYF
TRBJ2-7,12,TRBV14,.,.,TGTGCCAGCAGCCAATTGGGCTACGAGCAGTACTTC,CASSQLGYEQYF
TRBJ1-1,12,TRBV30,.,.,TGTGCCTGGAGCGACGTGGGTCTAGAAGCTTTCTTT,CAWSDVGLEAFF
TRBJ2-1,13,TRBV14,.,.,TGTGCCAGCAGCCAAGGAGTCTACAATGAGCAGTTCTTC,CASSQGVYNEQFF
TRBJ2-2,16,TRBV4-3,.,.,TGCGCCAGCAGCCCAGACCCCTACCCCGACACCGGGGAGCTGTTTTTT,CASSPDPYPDTGELFF
TRBJ1-4,14,TRBV5-5,once,TRBD1,TGTGCCAGCAGCTTCCGACAGGGTGGTGAAAAACTGTTTTTT,CASSFRQGGEKLFF
TRBJ1-1,14,TRBV19,.,TRBD1,TGTGCCAGTAGTTCCGGGACAGTGAACACTGAAGCTTTCTTT,CASSSGTVNTEAFF
TRBJ1-2,13,TRBV9,.,.,TGTGCCAGCAGCGCAATGACGGGCTATGGCTACACCTTC,CASSAMTGYGYTF
TRBJ2-1,15,TRBV9,.,.,TGTGCCAGCAGCGCAGGCGGAAGCTCCTACAATGAGCAGTTCTTC,CASSAGGSSYNEQFF
TRBJ2-7,17,TRBV1,.,.,TGCACCAGCAGCCAAGATAGGGGGGGATCGCACGACTACGAGCAGTACTTC,CTSSQDRGGSHDYEQYF
TRBJ2-7,15,TRBV19,.,TRBD1,TGTGCCAGTAGTCTCCGAGGACAGGCCTCCTACGAGCAGTACTTC,CASSLRGQASYEQYF
TRBJ1-1,15,TRBV6-5,few,.,TGTGCCAGCATAGACAGCCCCAAGGCGAACACTGAAGCTTTCTTT,CASIDSPKANTEAFF
TRBJ1-1,14,TRBV5-1,.,TRBD1,TGCGCCAGCAGCGTACAGGGGGTGGACACTGAAGCTTTCTTT,CASSVQGVDTEAFF
TRBJ2-2,16,TRBV7-3,.,TRBD2,TGTGCCAGCAGCCCACTGGGGGGAGGGCCCTCCGGGGAGCTGTTTTTT,CASSPLGGGPSGELFF
TRBJ2-2,15,TRBV5-1,.,TRBD2,TGCGCCAGCAGCACCGGGACTAGCCGGACCGGGGAGCTGTTTTTT,CASSTGTSRTGELFF
TRBJ1-4,14,TRBV6-5,.,TRBD1,TGTGCCAGCAGTTCCGGGACAGGGTTTGAAAAACTGTTTTTT,CASSSGTGFEKLFF
TRBJ1-5,14,TRBV28,.,.,TGTGCCAGCAGTTTAGGGGGGACTGCACGGCCCCAGCATTTT,CASSLGGTARPQHF
TRBJ2-3,12,TRBV6-5,.,.,TGTGCCAGCAGCGTCAACACAGATACGCAGTATTTT,CASSVNTDTQYF
TRBJ1-5,13,TRBV2,.,.,TGTGCCAGCAGGGAGACAGTTAATCAGCCCCAGCATTTT,CASRETVNQPQHF
TRBJ1-1,14,TRBV5-5,once,.,TGTGCCAGCAGCTTAGGGGGTGTTTACACTGAAGCTTTCTTT,CASSLGGVYTEAFF
TRBJ2-2,16,TRBV7-2,.,.,TGTGCCAGCAGCCCTTACTCGGGGTCGAACACCGGGGAGCTGTTTTTT,CASSPYSGSNTGELFF
TRBJ2-1,16,TRBV5-4,.,TRBD2,TGTGCCAGCAGCGTTGGGGGACTAGCAGCACTCAATGAGCAGTTCTTC,CASSVGGLAALNEQFF
TRBJ2-1,13,TRBV27,.,TRBD1,TGTGCCAGCAGCCGAGACAGGGACGATGAGCAGTTCTTC,CASSRDRDDEQFF
TRBJ1-1,11,TRBV20-1,.,.,TGCAGTGCTATCGGGGACAATGAAGCTTTCTTT,CSAIGDNEAFF
TRBJ2-7,19,TRBV5-1,.,TRBD2,TGCGCCAGCAGCTTGAGAGAGGGGACTAGCGGGAGGGGAGCTTACGAGCAGTACTTC,CASSLREGTSGRGAYEQYF
TRBJ2-3,16,TRBV3-1/TRBV3-2,.,.,TGTGCCAGCAGCCAAGATTCGAGAGGCAGCACAGATACGCAGTATTTT,CASSQDSRGSTDTQYF
TRBJ2-3,16,TRBV2,.,.,TGTGCCAGCAGTGACCTCCGAGGCCTCGGCACAGATACGCAGTATTTT,CASSDLRGLGTDTQYF
TRBJ2-2,14,TRBV30,.,.,TGTGCCTGGAGCCGACGGGGGAACACCGGGGAGCTGTTTTTT,CAWSRRGNTGELFF
TRBJ1-1,15,TRBV28,.,.,TGTGCCAGCAGTTTAATTCGGCTCATGAACACTGAAGCTTTCTTT,CASSLIRLMNTEAFF
TRBJ1-4,12,TRBV3-1/TRBV3-2,.,.,TGTGCCAGCAGATCTAGGGGTGAAAAACTGTTTTTT,CASRSRGEKLFF